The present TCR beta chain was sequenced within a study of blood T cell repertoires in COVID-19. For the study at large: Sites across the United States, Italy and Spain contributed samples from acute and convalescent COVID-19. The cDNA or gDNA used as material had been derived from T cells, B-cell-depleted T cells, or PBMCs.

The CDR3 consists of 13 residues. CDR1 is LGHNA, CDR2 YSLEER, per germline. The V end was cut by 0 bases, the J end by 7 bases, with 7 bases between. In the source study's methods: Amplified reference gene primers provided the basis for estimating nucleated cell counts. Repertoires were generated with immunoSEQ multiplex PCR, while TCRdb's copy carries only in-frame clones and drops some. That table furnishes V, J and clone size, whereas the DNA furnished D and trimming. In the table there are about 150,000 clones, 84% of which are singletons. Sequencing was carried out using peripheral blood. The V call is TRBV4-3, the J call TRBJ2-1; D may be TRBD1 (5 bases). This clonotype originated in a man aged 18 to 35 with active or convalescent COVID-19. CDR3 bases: TGCGCCAGCAGCCAAGACAGGGCGAATGAGCAGTTCTTC. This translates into CASSQDRANEQFF.